The entry below describes one T cell receptor beta chain. Its antigen remains unknown. These data are taken from a study of blood T cells in healthy people across ages. The wider study: When template switching was applied, about one barcoded beta molecule was captured per two T cells. General study results and limits: In older individuals, TCR beta diversity per million T cells was lower, falling roughly linearly with age. As naive T cell percentage varied, TCR beta diversity correlated strongly with it.

The CDR3 consists of 14 residues. Trimming left V 2 bases short and J 6 bases short, with 13 bases between. CDR1 is ENHRY, CDR2 SYGVKD, per germline. Alongside a J-beta primer mix, a sample-barcoded 5' primer served in a second PCR lasting about 6 to 11 cycles. Via MiXCR, TCRdb re-called the 5' RACE reads, giving one row per CDR3 protein. The repertoire holds under 750,000 distinct CDR3 sequences, with about 45% as singletons. The draw of peripheral blood yielded around 9.6 milliliters from each donor. The sample taken for sequencing was blood. The TCR sequence derives from a man aged 80 or over in good health. The chain employs TRBV10-3 and TRBJ1-2, with D possibly TRBD1 on 5 matching bases. The CDR3 region has the DNA TGTGCCATCAGTGAGGGAGGGGCTCTGCATGGCTACACCTTC. Its protein is CAISEGGALHGYTF.